This TCR beta chain was sequenced for a study of high-grade serous ovarian cancer treatment subgroups. Tumor samples were obtained before definitive surgery or chemotherapy. The CDR3 extends over 12 amino acids. J was trimmed by 8 bases and V by 4 bases; bases with no gene match: 7. Germline CDR1 is SQVTM and CDR2 is ANQGSEA. Measured with immunoSEQ multiplex PCR; TCRdb has only the in-frame clones, and not every one. The sample has about 12,000 clones; 88% are singletons. The TCR originated in a human donor with high-grade serous ovarian cancer. The sample comprised tumor tissue. The gene calls are TRBV29-1 and TRBJ1-2; 7 nucleotides line up with TRBD1. CDR3 sequence reads: CSVGYRGDGYTF. DNA for the CDR3: TGCAGCGTTGGGTACAGGGGCGACGGCTACACCTTC.